These T cell receptor beta chains were read from a single sample in a study of blood T cell repertoires in COVID-19. Only in-frame clones appear in the TCRdb table, and some are missing; sequencing was by immunoSEQ multiplex PCR. The table has over 250,000 clones, approximately 90% seen once. Sequencing input: PBMCs or T cells enriched from blood (not recorded which). These receptor sequences come from a man in his forties who had recovered from COVID-19. The CDR3 runs from the conserved cysteine through the conserved F or W. Fields, in order: J gene, V gene, D gene, clone size, CDR3 DNA, CDR3 protein. A D gene is named only where the DNA matches it firmly. A row's size may be missing; if present it is once, few, many or a size class.

>TRBJ2-5|TRBV5-1|TRBD1|-
TGCGCCAGCAGCGCCGGGACAGAGGGGGAGACCCAGTACTTC
CASSAGTEGETQYF
>TRBJ1-5|TRBV19|-|-
TGTGCCAGTAGTCGCACCGGGACTATGAATCAGCCCCAGCATTTT
CASSRTGTMNQPQHF
>TRBJ1-6|TRBV18|-|-
TGTGCCAGCTCACCACCGGGGGGAGGTTCACCCCTCCACTTT
CASSPPGGGSPLHF
>TRBJ2-7|TRBV19|-|-
TGTGCCAGTACTTCCACAGGGACCTACGAGCAGTACTTC
CASTSTGTYEQYF
>TRBJ1-2|TRBV2|-|-
TGTGCCAGCAGTGAAACAGGGAACTATGGCTACACCTTC
CASSETGNYGYTF
>TRBJ1-3|TRBV6-5|-|-
TGTGCCAGCAGTTACTCGAGGCTGGAGTCTGGAAACACCATATATTTT
CASSYSRLESGNTIYF
>TRBJ2-7|TRBV2|TRBD1|once
TGTGCCAGCAGTGAAAATCCAGGGGGCCTCTACGAGCAGTACTTC
CASSENPGGLYEQYF
>TRBJ1-5|TRBV7-8|-|-
TGTGCCAGCAGCTCTACGAGGGAAGGGAGCAATCAGCCCCAGCATTTT
CASSSTREGSNQPQHF
>TRBJ2-1|TRBV19|TRBD2|-
TGTGCCAGTAGGCTAGCGGGAACACCATACAATGAGCAGTTCTTC
CASRLAGTPYNEQFF
>TRBJ2-4|TRBV29-1|-|-
TGCAGCGTTTCACTTCGACTAGCCAAAAACATTCAGTACTTC
CSVSLRLAKNIQYF
>TRBJ2-5|TRBV6-5|-|-
TGTGCCAGCAGGTCGGGGTCCGTAACCCAGTACTTC
CASRSGSVTQYF
>TRBJ2-1|TRBV5-5|-|-
TGTGCCAGCAGCTTAACAGGTGATATTTATAATGAGCAGTTCTTC
CASSLTGDIYNEQFF
>TRBJ2-1|TRBV6-4|TRBD2|-
TGTGCCAGCAGCCACGCGACGGGCGGGGGCTACAATGAGCAGTTCTTC
CASSHATGGGYNEQFF
>TRBJ1-5|TRBV4-1|-|-
TGCGCCAGCAGCCAAGGAACGGGGGGTGGCAATCAGCCCCAGCATTTT
CASSQGTGGGNQPQHF
>TRBJ2-6|TRBV5-6|TRBD1|-
TGTGCCAGCAGCACCCGACAGGGGGCTGGGGCCAACGTCCTGACTTTC
CASSTRQGAGANVLTF
>TRBJ2-5|TRBV13|-|-
TGTGCCAGCAGCACACGGGGGACCCAGTACTTC
CASSTRGTQYF
>TRBJ1-2|TRBV5-1|TRBD1|many
TGCGCCAGCAGCCCCCGGGACAGAAACTATGGCTACACCTTC
CASSPRDRNYGYTF
>TRBJ1-5|TRBV2|TRBD1|-
TGTGCCAGCACCGAACGGTGGGCAGGGGGCCGCCAGCCCCAGCATTTT
CASTERWAGGRQPQHF
>TRBJ2-1|TRBV28|-|-
TGTGCCAGCAGACCGAGTAGGGGTGGATACAATGAGCAGTTCTTC
CASRPSRGGYNEQFF
>TRBJ1-1|TRBV19|TRBD1|-
TGTGCCAGTAGTATAGGTCAGGGGGGCTGGGGGAACACTGAAGCTTTCTTT
CASSIGQGGWGNTEAFF
>TRBJ2-3|TRBV7-9|-|-
TGTGCCAGCAGCTTAGGGGGAGACACAGATACGCAGTATTTT
CASSLGGDTDTQYF
>TRBJ2-3|TRBV4-2|-|-
TGTGCCAGCAGCCAAGACCCAGGGGCAGATACGCAGTATTTT
CASSQDPGADTQYF
>TRBJ2-1|TRBV2|TRBD2|-
TGTGCCAGCAGTGGGTGGACTAGCGGGGCTTACAATGAGCAGTTCTTC
CASSGWTSGAYNEQFF
>TRBJ2-7|TRBV19|TRBD2|-
TGTGCCAGTAGTACAACACTAGCGGGAAACTACGAGCAGTACTTC
CASSTTLAGNYEQYF
>TRBJ1-1|TRBV7-8|TRBD1|-
TGTGCCAGCAGTCGTTTGACAGGGGTAGCTTTCTTT
CASSRLTGVAFF
>TRBJ1-6|TRBV18|TRBD1|-
TGTGCCAGCTCAGCGGACAGGGGGCATAATTCACCCCTCCACTTT
CASSADRGHNSPLHF
>TRBJ1-6|TRBV19|TRBD1|-
TGTGCCAGTAGTGGGGGACAGGGGAATTCACCCCTCCACTTT
CASSGGQGNSPLHF
>TRBJ2-7|TRBV9|-|-
TGTGCCAGCAGCCCAGCGTTTCGCTCCTACGAGCAGTACTTC
CASSPAFRSYEQYF
>TRBJ2-3|TRBV21-1|-|-
TGTGCCAGCAGCCTCCAAGGAGGACTAGCGGGAGTGGACGATACGCAGTATTTT
CASSLQGGLAGVDDTQYF
>TRBJ1-5|TRBV4-1|TRBD1|-
TGCGCCAGCAGCCAAGAGCGGGGGACAGGGGATAGGCCCCAGCATTTT
CASSQERGTGDRPQHF
>TRBJ1-6|TRBV30|-|once
TGTGCCTGGAGTGTACGTCTATCGAGCTCACCCCTCCACTTT
CAWSVRLSSSPLHF
>TRBJ1-6|TRBV7-9|TRBD1|-
TGTGCCAGCAGCTTAGAGTTTGGGCTGGGGACAGGGGTGTCACCCCTCCACTTT
CASSLEFGLGTGVSPLHF
>TRBJ1-1|TRBV29-1|TRBD1|-
TGCAGCGTTGGGATACAGGGGGGCGGAGAAGCTTTCTTT
CSVGIQGGGEAFF
>TRBJ1-5|TRBV28|-|few
TGTGCCAGCAGAACAGGGCTTCAGCCCCAGCATTTT
CASRTGLQPQHF
>TRBJ1-6|TRBV27|-|-
TGTGCCAGCAGTTTTTCAGGGGACCTACATGGTTCACCCCTCCACTTT
CASSFSGDLHGSPLHF
>TRBJ2-7|TRBV7-3|-|-
TGTGCCAGCAGCCTATACCAGGGCTACGAGCAGTACTTC
CASSLYQGYEQYF
>TRBJ1-2|TRBV27|-|-
TGTGCCAGCAGTCGAGGGTTGCGGGATGGCTACACCTTC
CASSRGLRDGYTF
>TRBJ1-5|TRBV11-2|TRBD1|-
TGTGCCAGCAGCCAGGACAGGGCGGGCCAGCCCCAGCATTTT
CASSQDRAGQPQHF